The 3 T cell receptor beta chains below come from one sample, sequenced in a study of cytomegalovirus exposure and HLA in healthy donors. PCR amplification relied on 60 Vbeta primers (plus 13 Jbeta primers). Using immunoSEQ multiplex PCR, the repertoire was profiled, and TCRdb retains in-frame clones only, with some absent. Of 25,000 to 35,000 clones listed, 80% to 90% are singletons. Sequences were obtained from PBMCs. These receptors all come from a boy between 10 and 17 years old in good health and CMV-seronegative.

The chain employs TRBV19 and TRBJ2-3; possibly TRBD2 for D (6 bases). Germline V gene data show CDR1 as LNHDA and CDR2 as SQIVND (reference sequence). CDR3 size: 15 residues. V shed 5 bases and J shed 2 bases, with 14 bases lying between them. In nucleotides, the CDR3 is TGTGCCAGTAGTCCACGGGTAGCGGACACAGATACGCAGTATTTT. This gives the protein CASSPRVADTDTQYF. Complete variable domain (other parts from reference TRBV19 and TRBJ2-3): DGGITQSPKYLFRKEGQNVTLSCEQNLNHDAMYWYRQDPGQGLRLIYYSQIVNDFQKGDIAEGYSVSREKKESFPLTVTSAQKNPTAFYLCASSPRVADTDTQYFGPGTRLTVL.

The chain recombines TRBV19 with TRBJ2-7, with TRBD1 identical over 10 bases. Germline V gene data show CDR1 as LNHDA and CDR2 as SQIVND (reference sequence). The CDR3 runs 15 residues. The J segment lost 6 bases and the V segment lost 2 bases, leaving 7 bases of the junction unmatched. CDR3 in amino acids: CASSITWTGGSEQYF. CDR3 nucleotide sequence: TGTGCCAGTAGTATAACCTGGACAGGGGGATCCGAGCAGTACTTC.

CDR3 region: CASSPTGDYEQYF. In nucleotides, the CDR3 is TGTGCCAGCAGTCCTACAGGGGACTACGAGCAGTACTTC. The V gene is TRBV13, the J gene TRBJ2-7; TRBD1 matches 7 bases. The CDR3 is 13 amino acids. After removal of 6 bases from V and 3 bases from J, the junction contained 5 bases not matched to a gene. Germline assignment: CDR1 PRHDT and CDR2 FYEKMQ (reference sequence).